The 21 T cell receptor beta chains below were found in one sample sequenced in a study of cytomegalovirus exposure and HLA in healthy donors. PCR involved 60 Vbeta and 13 Jbeta primers. The protocol was immunoSEQ multiplex PCR, while the TCRdb copy is restricted to in-frame clones and leaves out a portion. The sample holds around 150,000 clones, more than 60% seen once. Source material: PBMCs. These receptors were taken from a male donor in good health and CMV-seronegative.

The chain is built from TRBV5-5 and TRBJ2-7, with 10 bases lining up with TRBD1. CDR3 length: 15 residues. Germline CDR1 SGHKS, CDR2 YYEKEE (reference sequence). Trimming took 3 bases from V and 6 from J; bases not matched to a gene: 9. CDR3 DNA sequence: TGTGCCAGCAGCTGGGGGGGGACAGGGGCCCGCGAGCAGTACTTC. The encoded protein is CASSWGGTGAREQYF.

The chain links TRBV30 to TRBJ1-6; the D is unclear. The CDR3 covers 12 residues. V was clipped by 0 bases and J by 9 bases, with 6 bases between them. CDR1 and CDR2 from the germline V gene are GTSNPN and SVGIG (reference sequence). CDR3 in DNA: TGTGCCTGGAGTGTATATCGTTCACCCCTCCACTTT. Translation gives CAWSVYRSPLHF.

The rearrangement uses TRBV5-4 and TRBJ2-5; 8 bases agree with TRBD2. Germline CDR1 is SGHNT and CDR2 is YYREEE (reference sequence). J was trimmed by 1 base and V by 4 bases; bases with no gene match: 3. This CDR3 is built from 14 residues. The CDR3 sequence is CASSPGGGQETQYF. CDR3 in DNA: TGTGCCAGCAGCCCGGGGGGGGGCCAAGAGACCCAGTACTTC.

The rearrangement uses TRBV2 and TRBJ1-3; no clear D gene. V gave up 8 bases and J gave up 1 base, with 9 bases separating them. The CDR3 contains 13 residues. Germline V gene sequence: CDR1 SNHLY, CDR2 FYNNEI. DNA of the CDR3: TGTGCCAGCGGAGGTCTTTCTGGAAACACCATATATTTT. Its protein product is CASGGLSGNTIYF.

The V call is TRBV7-9, the J call TRBJ2-5; 9 bases agree with TRBD1. The J call is in doubt because the DNA end fits TRBJ2-7 better. This CDR3 spans 14 amino acids. CDR1 and CDR2 (germline): SEHNR, FQNEAQ (reference sequence). The CDR3 region has the DNA TGTGCCAGCAGCCGGGGGACAGGGTACTACGAGCAGTACTTC. Its translation: CASSRGTGYYEQYF.

This chain joins TRBV4-3 and TRBJ1-2; D is unresolved. The germline V gene has CDR1 LGHNA and CDR2 YSLEER. The CDR3 totals 12 residues. With 0 bases removed from V and 7 bases from J, the gap between germline ends came to 6 bases. Here the CDR3 DNA reads TGCGCCAGCAGCCAAGATGCGGCTGGCTACACCTTC. Translated, it gives CASSQDAAGYTF.

The chain is built from TRBV9 and TRBJ1-3, with D possibly matching TRBD1 (5 bases). Trimming left V 4 bases short and J 1 base short, with 6 bases between. This CDR3 has 13 residues. Per germline, CDR1 SGDLS and CDR2 YYNGEE. CDR3: CASSPGSGNTIYF. CDR3 nucleotide sequence: TGTGCCAGCAGCCCAGGGTCTGGAAACACCATATATTTT.

Here the CDR3 reads CASGRDRGREQYF. CDR3 DNA: TGTGCCAGCGGTAGGGACAGGGGAAGGGAGCAGTACTTC. The chain employs TRBV27 and TRBJ2-7; 10 bases fit TRBD1. This CDR3 is built from 13 residues. Germline V gene data show CDR1 as MNHEY and CDR2 as SMNVEV (reference sequence). V lost 8 bases to trimming and J lost 7 bases; unmatched junction nucleotides: 8.

The rearrangement links TRBV15 to TRBJ2-7; maybe TRBD2 (5 bases). The CDR3 runs 14 residues. Trimming removed 0 bases from V and 3 bases from J, with 9 bases in between. Germline V gene data show CDR1 as LNHNV and CDR2 as YYDKDF (reference sequence). The CDR3 spells CATSRDAADYEQYF. CDR3 coding DNA: TGTGCCACCAGCAGAGATGCAGCGGACTACGAGCAGTACTTC.

The V and J genes are TRBV28 and TRBJ1-1; a possible D gene is TRBD1 (5 bases). Trimming left V 2 bases short and J 4 bases short, with 14 bases between. Germline CDR1 is MDHEN and CDR2 is SYDVKM. This CDR3 contains 15 residues. CDR3 nucleotide sequence: TGTGCCAGCAGTTTAAGTCGGGGGAGGTCCACTGAAGCTTTCTTT. Residues: CASSLSRGRSTEAFF.

This clone appeared a few times. The chain has TRBV5-1 and TRBJ1-1; a possible D gene is TRBD1 (6 bases). V shed 7 bases and J shed 4 bases, with 14 bases lying between them. CDR3 size: 13 residues. CDR1 is SGHRS, CDR2 YFSETQ, per germline. As DNA, the CDR3 is TGCGCCAGCTCGGGGGGCGCGAGCACTGAAGCTTTCTTT. Translated, it gives CASSGGASTEAFF.

The chain carries TRBV5-8 and TRBJ1-2; a possible D gene is TRBD1 (5 bases). The germline gives CDR1 SGHTS, CDR2 YDEGEE. Between the trimmed V and J ends, which lost 0 bases and 4 bases, there was a span of 10 bases. This CDR3 has 14 residues. The CDR3 region is CASSLVRGSYGYTF. For the CDR3, the DNA is TGTGCCAGCAGCTTGGTTCGGGGGAGCTATGGCTACACCTTC.

The rearrangement joins TRBV7-3 to TRBJ2-1, with 12 bases identical to TRBD2. After removal of 5 bases from V and 7 bases from J, the junction contained 12 bases not matched to a gene. CDR1 is SGHTA and CDR2 is FQGTGA in the germline V gene. CDR3 length: 17 amino acids. The CDR3 nucleotides read TGTGCCAGCAGCCGCGCTAGCGGGGGGGCCCAAGTAAATGAGCAGTTCTTC. Translated: CASSRASGGAQVNEQFF.

The rearrangement uses TRBV7-9 and TRBJ1-6; D uncertain. CDR3 length: 15 residues. CDR1 is SEHNR and CDR2 is FQNEAQ in the germline V gene (reference sequence). Trimming cost V 5 bases and J 0 bases, with 8 bases left between them. The chain's CDR3 is CASSRESSYNSPLHF. The CDR3 region has the DNA TGTGCCAGCAGCAGAGAGAGCTCCTATAATTCACCCCTCCACTTT. Variable domain in full (rest from reference TRBV7-9 and TRBJ1-6): DTGVSQNPRHKITKRGQNVTFRCDPISEHNRLYWYRQTLGQGPEFLTYFQNEAQLEKSRLLSDRFSAERPKGSFSTLEIQRTEQGDSAMYLCASSRESSYNSPLHFGNGTRLTVT.

This chain uses TRBV7-9 with TRBJ2-1, with TRBD2 identical over 8 bases. CDR1 is SEHNR and CDR2 is FQNEAQ in the germline V gene (reference sequence). This CDR3 is 17 amino acids long. J was trimmed by 0 bases and V by 6 bases; bases with no gene match: 10. Here the CDR3 reads CASSAGGFYSSYNEQFF. The DNA for the CDR3 is TGTGCCAGCAGTGCGGGGGGCTTCTATAGCTCCTACAATGAGCAGTTCTTC.

V and J are TRBV7-9 and TRBJ1-1; 8 nucleotides match TRBD1. V was pared by 0 bases and J by 3 bases, with 3 bases of the junction left unmatched. In germline, CDR1 is SEHNR, CDR2 FQNEAQ (reference sequence). CDR3 length: 15 residues. The CDR3, as DNA: TGTGCCAGCAGCTTAGCGCAGGGGGCAGACACTGAAGCTTTCTTT. Translating it yields CASSLAQGADTEAFF. Together with reference TRBV7-9 and TRBJ1-1, the CDR3 gives the full variable domain: DTGVSQNPRHKITKRGQNVTFRCDPISEHNRLYWYRQTLGQGPEFLTYFQNEAQLEKSRLLSDRFSAERPKGSFSTLEIQRTEQGDSAMYLCASSLAQGADTEAFFGQGTRLTVV.

This clone is a singleton in its sample. This sequence joins TRBV11-2 and TRBJ1-1; the D gene is possibly TRBD1 (5 bases). The CDR3 loop spans 14 amino acids. Trimming took off 3 bases at V and 2 bases at J, with 10 bases between the two ends. The V gene's germline CDR1 is SGHAT and CDR2 FQNNGV. For the CDR3, the DNA is TGTGCCAGCAGCTTCGACGGGGGAAACACTGAAGCTTTCTTT. This codes for CASSFDGGNTEAFF.

The rearrangement joins TRBV7-2 to TRBJ1-4, with a weak D call TRBD1 (6 bases). The germline CDR1 and CDR2 sequences are SGHTA and FQGNSA. Between the trimmed V and J ends, which lost 5 bases and 10 bases, there was a span of 20 bases. The CDR3 consists of 15 residues. CDR3 sequence: CASSRTTGIIGKLFF. CDR3 bases: TGTGCCAGCAGCCGTACGACAGGAATAATAGGAAAACTGTTTTTT.

The chain is built from TRBV10-3 and TRBJ1-2; D not certain. Trimming pared 5 bases from V and 6 bases from J, leaving 10 bases between. CDR1 and CDR2 from the germline V gene are ENHRY and SYGVKD. The CDR3 covers 12 residues. The CDR3 sequence: CAISLDKNGYTF. DNA for the CDR3: TGTGCCATCAGTCTTGACAAAAATGGCTACACCTTC.

This clone was counted only a few times. The V call is TRBV6-4, the J call TRBJ2-3; 7 bases line up with TRBD1. Trimming at V came to 7 bases and at J to 2 bases, leaving 12 bases not matched to a gene. The CDR3 is 16 amino acids. Germline V gene lookup returns CDR1 MRHNA and CDR2 SNTAGT. For the CDR3, the DNA is TGTGCCAGCACCACCAGCAGGGGGATGAACACAGATACGCAGTATTTT. It is translated as CASTTSRGMNTDTQYF.

The chain has TRBV6-4 and TRBJ2-3, with D possibly TRBD1 on 6 matching bases. The CDR3 extends over 15 amino acids. With 3 bases removed from V and 0 bases from J, the gap between germline ends came to 10 bases. Germline V gene data show CDR1 as MRHNA and CDR2 as SNTAGT. The CDR3 here is CASSEGALSTDTQYF. As DNA, the CDR3 is TGTGCCAGCAGTGAGGGGGCCCTTAGCACAGATACGCAGTATTTT.